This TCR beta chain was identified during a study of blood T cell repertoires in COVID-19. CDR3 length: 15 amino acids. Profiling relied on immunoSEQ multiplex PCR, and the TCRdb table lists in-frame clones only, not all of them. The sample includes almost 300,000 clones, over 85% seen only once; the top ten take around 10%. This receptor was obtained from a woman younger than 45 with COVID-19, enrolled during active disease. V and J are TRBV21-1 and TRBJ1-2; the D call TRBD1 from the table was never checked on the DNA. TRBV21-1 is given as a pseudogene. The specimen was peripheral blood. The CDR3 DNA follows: TGTGCCAGCAGCAAAAACACCGACAGGGATGATGGCTACACCTTC. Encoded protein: CASSKNTDRDDGYTF.